This T cell receptor (beta chain) emerged from a study of PD-1 blockade in classical Hodgkin lymphoma. Each patient experienced a relapse that followed autologous stem cell transplantation, and brentuximab vedotin exposure varied. Trimming removed 2 bases at V and 6 bases at J, with 8 bases between. Germline CDR1 and CDR2: MNHEY and SMNVEV (reference sequence). The CDR3 has 13 residues. Sequenced by immunoSEQ multiplex PCR; TCRdb stores in-frame clones only, minus some. The data show 90,000 or so clones, 85% to 95% seen once. The sequencing here drew on peripheral blood mononuclear cells (PBMCs), taken before the second cycle of nivolumab. The rearrangement uses TRBV27 and TRBJ1-5, with a weak D call TRBD1 (5 bases). This TCR was sampled from a human donor with classical Hodgkin lymphoma. The DNA of the CDR3 is TGTGCCAGCAGTTTACAGGGAGCTCAGCCCCAGCATTTT. This codes for CASSLQGAQPQHF.